This T cell receptor (beta chain) derives from a study of blood T cells in healthy people across ages. There were at least 5.5 micrograms of total RNA extracted from every sample. This CDR3 comprises 13 residues. Trimming pared 6 bases from V and 5 bases from J, leaving 13 bases between. For this clonotype: What it binds is not known.

Study conclusions and caveats: With unsorted PBMCs, a conclusive comparison of naive versus antigen-experienced cells was not possible. Naive CD4+ cells and diversity were both higher in long-lived donors than in aged donors.

A second PCR, run for about 7 to 12 cycles, used a sample-barcoded 5' primer plus a J-beta primer mix. A single record per CDR3 protein comes from TCRdb applying MiXCR to the 5' RACE reads. This table has roughly 500,000 distinct CDR3 sequences, 27% appearing once. The chain combines TRBV12-3 or TRBV12-4 with TRBJ2-5; D might be TRBD2 (6 bases). The TCR comes from a woman in her 70s in good health. The sequenced sample consisted of blood. The CDR3 sequence is CASRRESGETQYF. The CDR3 nucleotides are TGTGCCAGCAGGCGGGAAAGCGGGGAGACCCAGTACTTC.